This T cell receptor (beta chain) is from a study of technical replicates of blood from a handful of donors (dated by TCRdb to between 2016 and 2019). Worth noting for this clone: No antigen is known for it. Per-nucleotide qualities are absent, and no much larger clonotype sits a single base away.

Library preparation used the immunoSEQ multiplex PCR assay. TCRdb stores this immuneACCESS table with in-frame sequences only. Part of the clones is absent; in the studies checked, under half of the shortfall reflects unresolved V genes, and no reason is known for the rest. The sample contains tens of thousands of clones, roughly nine tenths of them found a single time. The ten largest account for 0.25% to 0.35% of the sample. The CDR3 holds 13 amino acids from the cysteine to the phenylalanine. Only the CDR3 region is kept as DNA, spanning 39 bases read in frame from base 1. The germline V gene provides CDR1 ENHRY and CDR2 SYGVKD. V is trimmed back by 11 bases and J by 9 bases, and the junction contains 16 bases that no gene match accounts for.

What was sequenced was T cells isolated from PBMCs. The clonotype was recovered from a human donor in good health. The rearrangement combines TRBV10-3 with TRBJ2-7; 7 central bases correspond to TRBD1. The CDR3 region has the sequence CAAWDSQTDGQYF. In nucleotides, the sequence is TGTGCCGCCTGGGACAGCCAAACGGATGGGCAGTACTTC.